A selection of T cell receptor beta chains follows, all from one sample in a study of blood T cell repertoires in COVID-19. Here immunoSEQ multiplex PCR was the method, and the copy in TCRdb shows in-frame clones only, minus some. The sample has about 78,000 clones; about 90% are singletons. Sample: peripheral blood. The receptors come from a woman between 45 and 60 years old in a cohort sampled during active COVID-19. CDR3s include the opening cysteine and the closing phenylalanine or tryptophan. The D gene is left open where the match is weak. Part of the rows lack a size; the others show once, few, many or a class for expanded clones.

clone_size j_call d_call v_call cdr3_aa cdr3_nt
NA TRBJ2-5 NA TRBV28 CASRKDSFYQETQYF TGTGCCAGCAGGAAAGACAGCTTTTACCAAGAGACCCAGTACTTC
NA TRBJ1-2 TRBD1 TRBV3-1/TRBV3-2 CASSLRTGGNYGYTF TGTGCCAGCAGCCTACGGACAGGGGGCAACTATGGCTACACCTTC
once TRBJ1-2 TRBD1 TRBV7-8 CASSSDRDLFYGYTF TGTGCCAGCAGCTCGGACAGGGACCTCTTCTATGGCTACACCTTC
NA TRBJ2-3 NA TRBV10-3 CAIGSEAGRASSTDTQYF TGTGCCATCGGTTCGGAAGCTGGGCGGGCTTCTAGCACAGATACGCAGTATTTT
NA TRBJ2-1 NA TRBV11-2 CATASIYNEQFF TGTGCCACCGCGTCGATATACAATGAGCAGTTCTTC
NA TRBJ1-4 NA TRBV7-2 CASSLFYATNEKLFF TGTGCCAGCAGCTTATTCTATGCAACTAATGAAAAACTGTTTTTT
NA TRBJ2-1 TRBD2 TRBV6-1 CASSEESTALAGDLNEQFF TGTGCCAGCAGTGAAGAGTCTACGGCGTTAGCGGGAGATCTCAATGAGCAGTTCTTC
NA TRBJ2-1 NA TRBV7-8 CASSAEKRADEQFF TGTGCCAGCAGCGCCGAAAAACGAGCGGATGAGCAGTTCTTC
NA TRBJ2-1 NA TRBV18 CASSPNSDSYNEQFF TGTGCCAGCTCACCGAACAGTGACTCCTACAATGAGCAGTTCTTC
NA TRBJ2-1 NA TRBV21-1 CASSFPRGQDLYNEQFF TGTGCCAGCAGCTTCCCACGGGGACAGGACCTCTACAATGAGCAGTTCTTC
NA TRBJ2-3 NA TRBV12-2 CASRLETSGSPDTQYF TGTGCAAGTCGCTTAGAAACTAGCGGGAGCCCAGATACGCAGTATTTT
NA TRBJ1-1 NA TRBV5-6 CASSPGGPLNTEAFF TGTGCCAGCAGCCCCGGAGGACCCCTGAACACTGAAGCTTTCTTT
NA TRBJ2-2 TRBD1 TRBV9 CASSLPGTGSEGITGELFF TGTGCCAGCAGCTTACCCGGGACAGGGTCTGAAGGTATCACCGGGGAGCTGTTTTTT
NA TRBJ2-2 NA TRBV2 CASSGQGTGELFF TGTGCCAGCAGTGGCCAGGGCACCGGGGAGCTGTTTTTT
NA TRBJ2-7 NA TRBV13 CASSSFDLGTPEQYF TGTGCCAGCAGCTCCTTTGATCTAGGGACACCCGAGCAGTACTTC
NA TRBJ2-2 NA TRBV19 CASTLMSRDITGELFF TGTGCCAGTACTCTGATGTCCCGGGACATTACCGGGGAGCTGTTTTTT
NA TRBJ2-7 NA TRBV28 CASTVARPRYPYEQYF TGTGCCAGCACTGTAGCGCGACCCCGTTATCCCTACGAGCAGTACTTC
NA TRBJ2-7 NA TRBV5-1 CASSKWSGGSYEQYF TGCGCCAGCAGTAAATGGAGCGGAGGGTCCTACGAGCAGTACTTC
NA TRBJ1-5 NA TRBV6-2/TRBV6-3 CASSYWSREGNQPQHF TGTGCCAGCAGTTACTGGAGCAGGGAAGGGAATCAGCCCCAGCATTTT
NA TRBJ1-5 TRBD1 TRBV5-1 CASSTGEDQPQHF TGCGCCAGCAGCACAGGGGAGGATCAGCCCCAGCATTTT
NA TRBJ2-7 NA TRBV15 CATSREGRGTAYEQYF TGTGCCACCAGCAGAGAGGGTCGGGGGACCGCCTACGAGCAGTACTTC
NA TRBJ1-4 NA TRBV7-2 CASSRPGRGDEKLFF TGTGCCAGCAGCCGCCCGGGACGGGGGGATGAAAAACTGTTTTTT
NA TRBJ1-5 NA TRBV2 CASRADRFSNQPQHF TGTGCCAGCAGAGCCGACAGGTTCAGCAATCAGCCCCAGCATTTT
NA TRBJ2-3 TRBD1 TRBV24-1 CATRSTGGTDTQYF TGTGCCACCAGATCCACAGGGGGCACAGATACGCAGTATTTT
NA TRBJ1-4 NA TRBV5-1 CASSPRTTGANEKLFF TGCGCCAGCAGCCCCCGGACGACAGGTGCTAATGAAAAACTGTTTTTT
NA TRBJ2-3 TRBD2 TRBV27 CASSPLAGGGDTQYF TGTGCCAGCAGTCCTCTAGCGGGAGGGGGGGATACGCAGTATTTT
NA TRBJ2-5 TRBD2 TRBV27 CASRPRTGGQETQYF TGTGCCAGCAGGCCCAGGACGGGAGGCCAAGAGACCCAGTACTTC
once TRBJ1-2 TRBD1 TRBV6-5 CASTSGGQPYGYTF TGTGCCAGCACCTCCGGGGGACAGCCCTATGGCTACACCTTC
NA TRBJ2-7 NA TRBV11-2 CASSLVGGYEQYF TGTGCCAGCAGCTTAGTTGGAGGCTACGAGCAGTACTTC
few TRBJ2-7 NA TRBV7-9 CASSSQGSAGYEQYF TGTGCCAGCAGCTCCCAGGGGTCAGCGGGATACGAGCAGTACTTC
few TRBJ1-5 TRBD1 TRBV5-8 CASSAPDRGFDQPQHF TGTGCCAGCAGCGCTCCGGACAGGGGTTTTGATCAGCCCCAGCATTTT
NA TRBJ2-1 TRBD2 TRBV7-9 CASSFPGLAGTYNEQFF TGTGCCAGCAGCTTCCCGGGACTAGCGGGAACCTACAATGAGCAGTTCTTC
NA TRBJ1-4 NA TRBV6-2/TRBV6-3 CASSFWAGNEKLFF TGTGCCAGCAGTTTCTGGGCAGGGAATGAAAAACTGTTTTTT
NA TRBJ2-1 TRBD2 TRBV18 CASSPGLAGPLLLF TGTGCCAGCTCACCTGGCCTAGCGGGTCCCCTTTTGCTCTTC
NA TRBJ1-1 NA TRBV10-2 CASTPLENTEAFF TGCGCCAGCACCCCGTTAGAGAACACTGAAGCTTTCTTT
NA TRBJ2-7 NA TRBV27 CASSFTRQGVYEQYF TGTGCCAGCAGTTTCACTCGGCAGGGTGTTTACGAGCAGTACTTC
NA TRBJ1-3 TRBD1 TRBV28 CASSKQGERNTIYF TGTGCCAGCAGTAAACAGGGGGAGAGAAACACCATATATTTT
NA TRBJ2-1 TRBD2 TRBV19 CASSPSGAGDTYNEQFF TGTGCCAGTAGTCCCTCGGGAGCGGGAGATACCTACAATGAGCAGTTCTTC
NA TRBJ2-2 TRBD2 TRBV2 CASSGRLAGENGELFF TGTGCCAGCAGTGGGCGGCTAGCGGGAGAGAACGGGGAGCTGTTTTTT
NA TRBJ1-1 NA TRBV24-1 CATQGQREGLEDTEAFF TGTGCCACCCAAGGACAGCGAGAGGGCCTTGAGGACACTGAAGCTTTCTTT
NA TRBJ1-5 TRBD1 TRBV19 CASSRQGNQPQHF TGTGCCAGTAGCAGACAGGGTAATCAGCCCCAGCATTTT
NA TRBJ1-5 TRBD1 TRBV4-1 CASSQEGTVYSNQPQHF TGCGCCAGCAGCCAAGAAGGGACAGTTTATAGCAATCAGCCCCAGCATTTT